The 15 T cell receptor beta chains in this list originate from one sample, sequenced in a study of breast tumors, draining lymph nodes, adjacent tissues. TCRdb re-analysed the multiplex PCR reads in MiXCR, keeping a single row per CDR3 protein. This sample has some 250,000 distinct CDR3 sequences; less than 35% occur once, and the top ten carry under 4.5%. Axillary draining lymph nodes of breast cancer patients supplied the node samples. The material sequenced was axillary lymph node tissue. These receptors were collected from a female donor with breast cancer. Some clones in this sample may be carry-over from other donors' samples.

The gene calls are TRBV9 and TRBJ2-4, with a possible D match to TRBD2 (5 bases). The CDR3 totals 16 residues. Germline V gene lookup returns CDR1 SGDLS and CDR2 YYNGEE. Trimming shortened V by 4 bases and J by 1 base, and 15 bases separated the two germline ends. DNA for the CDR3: TGTGCCAGCAGCTCCCGGAGGATCTCGGCCAAAAACATTCAGTACTTC. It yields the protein CASSSRRISAKNIQYF.

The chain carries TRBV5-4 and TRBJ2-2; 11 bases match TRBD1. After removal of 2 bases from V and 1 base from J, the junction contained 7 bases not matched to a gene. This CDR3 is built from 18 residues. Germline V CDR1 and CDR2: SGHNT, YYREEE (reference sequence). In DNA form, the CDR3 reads TGTGCCAGCAGCTTACCCAGGACAGGGGGCAAGAACACCGGGGAGCTGTTTTTT. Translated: CASSLPRTGGKNTGELFF.

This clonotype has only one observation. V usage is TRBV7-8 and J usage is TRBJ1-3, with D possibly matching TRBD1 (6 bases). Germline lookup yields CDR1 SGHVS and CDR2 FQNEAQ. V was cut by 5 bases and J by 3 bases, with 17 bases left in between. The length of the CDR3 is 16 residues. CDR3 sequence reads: CASSPGGGLGGNTIYF. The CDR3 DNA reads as TGTGCCAGCAGCCCAGGCGGGGGGCTTGGTGGAAACACCATATATTTT.

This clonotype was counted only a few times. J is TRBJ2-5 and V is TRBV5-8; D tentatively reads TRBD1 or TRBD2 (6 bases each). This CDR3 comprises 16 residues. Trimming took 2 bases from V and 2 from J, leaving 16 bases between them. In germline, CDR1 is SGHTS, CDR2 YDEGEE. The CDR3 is CASSFGQRSGQETQYF. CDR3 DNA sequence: TGTGCCAGCAGCTTTGGACAGAGGAGCGGGCAAGAGACCCAGTACTTC.

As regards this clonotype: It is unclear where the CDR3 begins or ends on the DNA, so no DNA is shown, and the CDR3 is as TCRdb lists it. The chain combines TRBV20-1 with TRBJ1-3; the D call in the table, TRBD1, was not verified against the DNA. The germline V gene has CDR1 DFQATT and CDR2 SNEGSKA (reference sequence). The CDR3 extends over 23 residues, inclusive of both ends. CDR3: CSARGQGNHEQYFGPGSGNTIYF.

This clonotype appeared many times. The CDR3 region has the DNA TGCAGTGCTAGTATTAGCGGGGCCGAGACCCAGTACTTC. This encodes CSASISGAETQYF. The chain joins TRBV20-1 to TRBJ2-5; the match to TRBD2 covers 8 bases. This CDR3 region has 13 residues. The ends lost 3 bases at V and 5 bases at J; junction bases unmatched: 5. Germline CDR1 is DFQATT and CDR2 is SNEGSKA (reference sequence).

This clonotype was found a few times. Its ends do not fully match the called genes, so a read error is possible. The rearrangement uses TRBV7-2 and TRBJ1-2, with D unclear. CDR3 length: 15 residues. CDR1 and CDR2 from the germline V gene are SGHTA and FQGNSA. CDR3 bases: TGTGCCAGCAGCTTTCGGGTCGCAACCTCCTATGGCTACCCCTTC. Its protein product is CASSFRVATSYGYPF.

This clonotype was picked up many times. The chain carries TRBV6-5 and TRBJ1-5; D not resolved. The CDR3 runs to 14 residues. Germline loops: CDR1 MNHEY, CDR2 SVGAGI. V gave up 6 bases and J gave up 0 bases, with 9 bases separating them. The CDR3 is CASREDGSNQPQHF. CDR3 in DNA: TGTGCCAGCAGAGAAGACGGTAGCAATCAGCCCCAGCATTTT.

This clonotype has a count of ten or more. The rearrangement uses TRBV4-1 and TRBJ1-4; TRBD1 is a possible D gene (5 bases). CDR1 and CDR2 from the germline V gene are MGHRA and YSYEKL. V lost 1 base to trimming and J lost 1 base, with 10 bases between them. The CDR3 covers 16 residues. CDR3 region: CASSQGAGLTNEKLFF. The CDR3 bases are TGCGCCAGCAGCCAAGGCGCAGGGTTAACTAATGAAAAACTGTTTTTT.

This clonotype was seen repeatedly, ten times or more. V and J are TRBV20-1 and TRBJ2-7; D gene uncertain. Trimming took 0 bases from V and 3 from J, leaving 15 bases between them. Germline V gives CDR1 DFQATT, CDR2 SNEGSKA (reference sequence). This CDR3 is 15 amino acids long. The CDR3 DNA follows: TGCAGTGCTAGAGATTACCGCAGGTCATACTACGAGCAGTACTTC. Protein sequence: CSARDYRRSYYEQYF.

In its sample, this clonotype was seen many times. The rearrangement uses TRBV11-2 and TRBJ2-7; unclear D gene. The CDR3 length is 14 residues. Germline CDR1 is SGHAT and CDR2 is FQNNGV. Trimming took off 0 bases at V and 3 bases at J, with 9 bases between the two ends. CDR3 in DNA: TGTGCCAGCAGCTTAGATCCAAGCATCTACGAGCAGTACTTC. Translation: CASSLDPSIYEQYF.

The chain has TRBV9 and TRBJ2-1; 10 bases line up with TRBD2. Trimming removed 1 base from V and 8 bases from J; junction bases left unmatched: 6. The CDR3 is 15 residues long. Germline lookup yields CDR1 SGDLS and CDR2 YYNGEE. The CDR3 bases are TGTGCCAGCAGCGTACTTAGCGGGAGGATTGATGAGCAGTTCTTC. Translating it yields CASSVLSGRIDEQFF. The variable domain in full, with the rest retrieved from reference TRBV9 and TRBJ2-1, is DSGVTQTPKHLITATGQRVTLRCSPRSGDLSVYWYQQSLDQGLQFLIQYYNGEERAKGNILERFSAQQFPDLHSELNLSSLELGDSALYFCASSVLSGRIDEQFFGPGTRLTVL.

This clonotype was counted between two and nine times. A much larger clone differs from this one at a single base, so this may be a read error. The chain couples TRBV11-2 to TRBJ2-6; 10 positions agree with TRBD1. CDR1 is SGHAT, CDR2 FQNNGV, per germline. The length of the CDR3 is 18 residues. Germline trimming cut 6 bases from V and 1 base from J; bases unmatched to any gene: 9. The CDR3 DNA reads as TGTGCCAGCAGACCCGACAGGGGGCCCTTGTCTGGGGCCAACGTCCTGACTTTC. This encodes CASRPDRGPLSGANVLTF.

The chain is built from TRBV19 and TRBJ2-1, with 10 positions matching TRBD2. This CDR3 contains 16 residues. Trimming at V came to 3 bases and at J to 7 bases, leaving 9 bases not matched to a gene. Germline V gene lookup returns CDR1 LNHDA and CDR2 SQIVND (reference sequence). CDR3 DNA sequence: TGTGCCAGTAGTATTGGGCTAGCGGGAGTCGGGAATGAGCAGTTCTTC. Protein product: CASSIGLAGVGNEQFF. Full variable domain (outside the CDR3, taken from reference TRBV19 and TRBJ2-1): DGGITQSPKYLFRKEGQNVTLSCEQNLNHDAMYWYRQDPGQGLRLIYYSQIVNDFQKGDIAEGYSVSREKKESFPLTVTSAQKNPTAFYLCASSIGLAGVGNEQFFGPGTRLTVL.

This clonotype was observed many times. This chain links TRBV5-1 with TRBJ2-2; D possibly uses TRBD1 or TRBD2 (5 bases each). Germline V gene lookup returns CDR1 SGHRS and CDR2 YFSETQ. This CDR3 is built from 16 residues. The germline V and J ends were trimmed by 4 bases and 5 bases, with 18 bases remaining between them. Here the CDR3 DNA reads TGCGCCAGCAGCCCGACCGGGACGAGGGCAACCGGGGAGCTGTTTTTT. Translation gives CASSPTGTRATGELFF.